This TCR beta chain was retrieved from a study of T cells in Graves' hyperthyroidism and ophthalmopathy. The CDR3 runs 16 residues. The V gene lost 0 bases and the J gene lost 8 bases, with 18 bases spanning the gap. Germline CDR1 reads SGHRS; CDR2 reads YFSETQ. Regions amplified from RNA transcripts were the TCR beta CDR3 regions. With the HTBI primer set, the TCR CDR3 went through a first round of RT-PCR. Using its own MiXCR run on the multiplex PCR reads, TCRdb lists one record per CDR3 protein. The profile covers over 700,000 distinct CDR3 sequences, with roughly a third appearing a single time and approximately 31% taken by the ten largest.

This chain connects TRBV5-1 to TRBJ1-3; no clear D gene. This sequence originates from a woman between 40 and 50 years old with Graves' hyperthyroidism. The sample comprised blood. This chain's CDR3 is CASSLDGSRSGDTIYF. CDR3 DNA sequence: TGCGCCAGCAGCTTGGATGGTTCACGATCCGGAGACACCATATATTTT. Using reference TRBV5-1 and TRBJ1-3 for the parts outside the CDR3, the full variable domain is KAGVTQTPRYLIKTRGQQVTLSCSPISGHRSVSWYQQTPGQGLQFLFEYFSETQRNKGNFPGRFSGRQFSNSRSEMNVSTLELGDSALYLCASSLDGSRSGDTIYFGEGSWLTVV.